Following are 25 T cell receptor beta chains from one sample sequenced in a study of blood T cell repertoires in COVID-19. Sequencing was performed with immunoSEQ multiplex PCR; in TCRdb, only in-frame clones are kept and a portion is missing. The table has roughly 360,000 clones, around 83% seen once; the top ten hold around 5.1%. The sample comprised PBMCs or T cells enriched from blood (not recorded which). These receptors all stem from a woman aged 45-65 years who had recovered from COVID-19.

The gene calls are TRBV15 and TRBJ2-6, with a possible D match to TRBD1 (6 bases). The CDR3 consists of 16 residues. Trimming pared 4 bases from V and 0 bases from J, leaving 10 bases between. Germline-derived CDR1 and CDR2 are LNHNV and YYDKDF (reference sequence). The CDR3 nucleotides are TGTGCCACCAGCAAGGGGGATAGCTCTGGGGCCAACGTCCTGACTTTC. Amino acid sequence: CATSKGDSSGANVLTF.

CDR3 in amino acids: CASSFDSRDTEAFF. DNA for the CDR3: TGTGCCAGCAGCTTCGATTCCAGGGACACTGAAGCTTTCTTT. The V call is TRBV5-8, the J call TRBJ1-1, with a weak D call TRBD1 (5 bases). The germline CDR1 and CDR2 sequences are SGHTS and YDEGEE. This CDR3 region has 14 residues. The V end lost 2 bases, the J end lost 3 bases, and 11 bases lay between the germline ends.

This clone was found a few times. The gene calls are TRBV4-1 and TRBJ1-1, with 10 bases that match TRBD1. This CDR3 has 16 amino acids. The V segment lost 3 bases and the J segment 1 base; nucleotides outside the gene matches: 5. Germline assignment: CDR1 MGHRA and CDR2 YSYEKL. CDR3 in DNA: TGCGCCAGCAGCCACCCGACAGGGGGCAGGAACACTGAAGCTTTCTTT. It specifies CASSHPTGGRNTEAFF.

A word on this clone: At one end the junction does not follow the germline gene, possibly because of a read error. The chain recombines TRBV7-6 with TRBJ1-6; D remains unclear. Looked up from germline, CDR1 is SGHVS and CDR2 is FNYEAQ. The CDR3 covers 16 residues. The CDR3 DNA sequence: TGTGCCAGCAGCAGAGGGCCTTTTTCCTCTAATTCACCCCTCCACTTT. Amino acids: CASSRGPFSSNSPLHF.

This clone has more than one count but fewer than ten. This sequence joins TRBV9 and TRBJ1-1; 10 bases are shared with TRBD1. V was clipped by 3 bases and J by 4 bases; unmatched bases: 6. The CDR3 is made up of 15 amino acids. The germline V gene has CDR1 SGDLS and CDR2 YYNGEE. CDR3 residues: CASSATGTGATEAFF. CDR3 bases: TGTGCCAGCAGCGCAACCGGGACAGGGGCCACTGAAGCTTTCTTT.

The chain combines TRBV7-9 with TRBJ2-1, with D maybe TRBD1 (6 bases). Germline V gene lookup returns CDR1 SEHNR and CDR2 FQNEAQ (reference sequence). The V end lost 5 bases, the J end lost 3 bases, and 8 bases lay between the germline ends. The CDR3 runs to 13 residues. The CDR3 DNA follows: TGTGCCAGCAGCCTGGGACACTACAATGAGCAGTTCTTC. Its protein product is CASSLGHYNEQFF.

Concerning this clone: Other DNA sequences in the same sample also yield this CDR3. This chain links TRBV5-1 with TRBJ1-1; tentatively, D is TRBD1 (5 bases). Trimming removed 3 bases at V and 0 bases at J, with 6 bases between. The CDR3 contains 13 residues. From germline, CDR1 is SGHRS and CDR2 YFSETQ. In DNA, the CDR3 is TGCGCCAGCAGCTCAGGGATGAACACTGAAGCTTTCTTT. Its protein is CASSSGMNTEAFF.

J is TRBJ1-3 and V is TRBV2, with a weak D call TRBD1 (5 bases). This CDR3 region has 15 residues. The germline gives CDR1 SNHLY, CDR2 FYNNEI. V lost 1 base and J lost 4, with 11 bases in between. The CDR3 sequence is CASSEEGLSGNTIYF. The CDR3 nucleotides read TGTGCCAGCAGTGAAGAGGGGTTATCGGGAAACACCATATATTTT.

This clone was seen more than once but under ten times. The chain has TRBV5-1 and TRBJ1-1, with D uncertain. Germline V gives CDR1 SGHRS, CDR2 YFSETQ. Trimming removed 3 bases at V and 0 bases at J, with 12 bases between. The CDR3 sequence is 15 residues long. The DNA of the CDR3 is TGCGCCAGCAGCTCTGGACTGCGGATGAACACTGAAGCTTTCTTT. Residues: CASSSGLRMNTEAFF.

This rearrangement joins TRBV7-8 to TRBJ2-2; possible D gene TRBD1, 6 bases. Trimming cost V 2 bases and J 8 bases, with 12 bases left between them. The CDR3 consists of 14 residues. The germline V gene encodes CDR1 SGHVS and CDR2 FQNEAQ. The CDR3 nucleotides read TGTGCCAGCAGCTTATTGGCAGGGGAAGGGGAGCTGTTTTTT. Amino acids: CASSLLAGEGELFF. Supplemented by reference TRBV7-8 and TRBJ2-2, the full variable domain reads GAGVSQSPRYKVAKRGQDVALRCDPISGHVSLFWYQQALGQGPEFLTYFQNEAQLDKSGLPSDRFFAERPEGSVSTLKIQRTQQEDSAVYLCASSLLAGEGELFFGEGSRLTVL.

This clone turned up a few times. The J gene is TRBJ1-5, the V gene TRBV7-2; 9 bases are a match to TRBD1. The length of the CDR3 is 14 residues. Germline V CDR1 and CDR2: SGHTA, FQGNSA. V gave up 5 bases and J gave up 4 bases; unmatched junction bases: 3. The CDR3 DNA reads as TGTGCCAGCAGCCCGGGACAGGGAAATCAGCCCCAGCATTTT. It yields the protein CASSPGQGNQPQHF.

CDR3 amino acids: CASSILMNTEAFF. In DNA, the CDR3 is TGTGCCAGTAGTATATTAATGAACACTGAAGCTTTCTTT. The chain couples TRBV19 to TRBJ1-1; the D is unclear. The germline CDR1 and CDR2 sequences are LNHDA and SQIVND (reference sequence). The CDR3 length is 13 residues. The V gene lost 2 bases and the J gene lost 0 bases, with 4 bases spanning the gap.

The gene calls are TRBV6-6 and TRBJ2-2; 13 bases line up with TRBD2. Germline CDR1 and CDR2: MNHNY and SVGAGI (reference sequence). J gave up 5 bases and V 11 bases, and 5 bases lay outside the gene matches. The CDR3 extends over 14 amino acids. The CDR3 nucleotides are TGTGCCGGTAGGACTAGCGGGAGTACCGGGGAGCTGTTTTTT. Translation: CAGRTSGSTGELFF.

In DNA, the CDR3 is TGTGCCAGCAGCACGACAACGGGACATTTTGTCTCCGAGCAGTACTTC. Residues: CASSTTTGHFVSEQYF. This rearrangement joins TRBV11-2 to TRBJ2-7; D may be TRBD1 (6 bases). Between the trimmed V and J ends, which lost 5 bases and 6 bases, there was a span of 23 bases. The length of the CDR3 is 16 residues. Germline lookup yields CDR1 SGHAT and CDR2 FQNNGV.

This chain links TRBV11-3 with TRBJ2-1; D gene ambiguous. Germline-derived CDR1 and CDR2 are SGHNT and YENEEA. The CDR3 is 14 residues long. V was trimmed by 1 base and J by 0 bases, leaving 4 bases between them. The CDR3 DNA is TGTGCCAGCAGCTTAGGAGGCTCCTACAATGAGCAGTTCTTC. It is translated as CASSLGGSYNEQFF. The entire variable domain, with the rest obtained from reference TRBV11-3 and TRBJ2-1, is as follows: EAGVVQSPRYKIIEKKQPVAFWCNPISGHNTLYWYLQNLGQGPELLIRYENEEAVDDSQLPKDRFSAERLKGVDSTLKIQPAELGDSAVYLCASSLGGSYNEQFFGPGTRLTVL.

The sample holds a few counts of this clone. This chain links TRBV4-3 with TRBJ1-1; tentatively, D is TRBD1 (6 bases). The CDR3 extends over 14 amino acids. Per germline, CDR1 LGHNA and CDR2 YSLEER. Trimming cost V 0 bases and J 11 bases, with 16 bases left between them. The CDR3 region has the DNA TGCGCCAGCAGCCAAGATCTCCAGGGGATGAGCGCTTTCTTT. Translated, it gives CASSQDLQGMSAFF.

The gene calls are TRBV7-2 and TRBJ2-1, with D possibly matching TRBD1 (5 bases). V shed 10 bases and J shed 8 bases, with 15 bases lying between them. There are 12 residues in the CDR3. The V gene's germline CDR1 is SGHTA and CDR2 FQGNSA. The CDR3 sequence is CATGSRVYEQFF. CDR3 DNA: TGTGCCACCGGGTCCAGGGTCTATGAGCAGTTCTTC.

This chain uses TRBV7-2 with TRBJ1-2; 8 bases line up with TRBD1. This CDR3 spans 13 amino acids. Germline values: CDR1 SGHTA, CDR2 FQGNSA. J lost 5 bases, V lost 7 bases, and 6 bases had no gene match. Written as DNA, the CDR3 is TGTGCCAGCACCCAACAGGGGGTTTATGGCTACACCTTC. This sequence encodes CASTQQGVYGYTF.

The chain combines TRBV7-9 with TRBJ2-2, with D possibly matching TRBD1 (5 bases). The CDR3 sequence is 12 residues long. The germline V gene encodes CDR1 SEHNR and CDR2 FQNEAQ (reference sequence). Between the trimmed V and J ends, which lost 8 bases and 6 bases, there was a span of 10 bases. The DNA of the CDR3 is TGTGCCAGCGGAGAAGGGGCCGGGGAGCTGTTTTTT. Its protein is CASGEGAGELFF.

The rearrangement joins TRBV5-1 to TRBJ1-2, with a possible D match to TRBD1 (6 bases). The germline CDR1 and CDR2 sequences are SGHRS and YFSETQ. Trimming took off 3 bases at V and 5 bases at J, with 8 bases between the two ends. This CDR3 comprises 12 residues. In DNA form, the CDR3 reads TGCGCCAGCAGCTCAGGGGAATATGGCTACACCTTC. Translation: CASSSGEYGYTF. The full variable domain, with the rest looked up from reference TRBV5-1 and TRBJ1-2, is KAGVTQTPRYLIKTRGQQVTLSCSPISGHRSVSWYQQTPGQGLQFLFEYFSETQRNKGNFPGRFSGRQFSNSRSEMNVSTLELGDSALYLCASSSGEYGYTFGSGTRLTVV.

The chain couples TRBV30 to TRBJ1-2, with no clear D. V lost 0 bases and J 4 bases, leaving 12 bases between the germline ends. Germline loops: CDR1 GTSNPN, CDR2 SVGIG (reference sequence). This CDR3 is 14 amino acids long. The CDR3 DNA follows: TGTGCCTGGAGTGTATCCGGGGTCGTCTATGGCTACACCTTC. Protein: CAWSVSGVVYGYTF.

The CDR3 DNA reads as TGTGCCAGCAGCCCCACAGGGGTCGGGTTTCCGCAGTATTTT. Amino acids: CASSPTGVGFPQYF. The rearrangement uses TRBV6-2 or TRBV6-3 and TRBJ2-3; TRBD1 matches 7 bases. This CDR3 is built from 14 residues. From germline, CDR1 is MNHEY and CDR2 SVGEGT. J lost 10 bases, V lost 6 bases, and 13 bases had no gene match.

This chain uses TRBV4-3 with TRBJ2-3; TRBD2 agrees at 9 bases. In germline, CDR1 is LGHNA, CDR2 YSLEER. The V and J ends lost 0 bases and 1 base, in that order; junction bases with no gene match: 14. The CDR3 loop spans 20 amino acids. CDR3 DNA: TGCGCCAGCAGCCAAGACGGCGCGGGACTAGCTGTAGGAGGCACAGATACGCAGTATTTT. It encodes CASSQDGAGLAVGGTDTQYF.

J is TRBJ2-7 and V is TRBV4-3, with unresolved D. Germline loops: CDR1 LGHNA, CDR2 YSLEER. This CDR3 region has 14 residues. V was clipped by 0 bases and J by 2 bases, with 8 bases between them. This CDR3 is CASSQDTRTYEQYF. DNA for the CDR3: TGCGCCAGCAGCCAAGACACCAGAACCTACGAGCAGTACTTC.

The CDR3 protein is CASSWSRADSPLHF. The CDR3 DNA sequence: TGTGCCAGCAGTTGGTCCAGGGCGGATTCACCCCTCCACTTT. The gene calls are TRBV6-6 and TRBJ1-6; perhaps TRBD1 as D (5 bases). CDR1 and CDR2 from the germline V gene are MNHNY and SVGAGI (reference sequence). There are 14 residues in the CDR3. Trimming stripped 4 bases from V and 8 bases from J, with 12 bases between.